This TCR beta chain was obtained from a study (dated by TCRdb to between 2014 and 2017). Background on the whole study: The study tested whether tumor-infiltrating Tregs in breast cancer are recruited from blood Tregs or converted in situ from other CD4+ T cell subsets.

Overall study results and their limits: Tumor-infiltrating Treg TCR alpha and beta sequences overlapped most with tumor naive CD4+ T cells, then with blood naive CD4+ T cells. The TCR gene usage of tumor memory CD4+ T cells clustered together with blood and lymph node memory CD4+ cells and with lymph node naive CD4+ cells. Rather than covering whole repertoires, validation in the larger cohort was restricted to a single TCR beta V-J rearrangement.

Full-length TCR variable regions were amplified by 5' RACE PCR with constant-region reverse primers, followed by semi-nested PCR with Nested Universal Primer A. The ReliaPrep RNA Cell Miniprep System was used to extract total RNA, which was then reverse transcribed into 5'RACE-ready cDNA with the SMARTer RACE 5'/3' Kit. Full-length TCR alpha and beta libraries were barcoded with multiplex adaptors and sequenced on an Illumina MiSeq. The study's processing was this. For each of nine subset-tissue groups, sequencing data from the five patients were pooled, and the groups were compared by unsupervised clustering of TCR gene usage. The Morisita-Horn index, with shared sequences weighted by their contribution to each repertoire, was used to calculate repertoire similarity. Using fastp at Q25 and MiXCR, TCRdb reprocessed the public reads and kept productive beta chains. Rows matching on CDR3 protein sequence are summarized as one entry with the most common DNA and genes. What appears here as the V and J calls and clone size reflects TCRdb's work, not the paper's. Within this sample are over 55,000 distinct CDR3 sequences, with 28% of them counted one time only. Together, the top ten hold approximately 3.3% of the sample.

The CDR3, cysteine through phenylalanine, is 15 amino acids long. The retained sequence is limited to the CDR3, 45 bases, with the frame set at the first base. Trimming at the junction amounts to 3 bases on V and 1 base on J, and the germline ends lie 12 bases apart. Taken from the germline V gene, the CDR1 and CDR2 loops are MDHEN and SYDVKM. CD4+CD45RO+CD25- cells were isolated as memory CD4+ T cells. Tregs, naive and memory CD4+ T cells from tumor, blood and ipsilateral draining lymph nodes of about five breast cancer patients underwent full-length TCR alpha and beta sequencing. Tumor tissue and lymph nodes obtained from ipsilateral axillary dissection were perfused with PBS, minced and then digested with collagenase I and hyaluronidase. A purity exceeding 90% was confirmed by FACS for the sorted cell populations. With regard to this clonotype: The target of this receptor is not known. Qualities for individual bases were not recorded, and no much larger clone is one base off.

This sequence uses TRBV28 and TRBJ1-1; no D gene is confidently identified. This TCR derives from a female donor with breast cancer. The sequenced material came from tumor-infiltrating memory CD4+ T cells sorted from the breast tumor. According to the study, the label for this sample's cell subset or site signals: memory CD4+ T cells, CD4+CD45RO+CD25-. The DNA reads TGTGCCAGCAGTTTTTGGGATCTCACGAACACTGAAGCTTTCTTT. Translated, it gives CASSFWDLTNTEAFF.